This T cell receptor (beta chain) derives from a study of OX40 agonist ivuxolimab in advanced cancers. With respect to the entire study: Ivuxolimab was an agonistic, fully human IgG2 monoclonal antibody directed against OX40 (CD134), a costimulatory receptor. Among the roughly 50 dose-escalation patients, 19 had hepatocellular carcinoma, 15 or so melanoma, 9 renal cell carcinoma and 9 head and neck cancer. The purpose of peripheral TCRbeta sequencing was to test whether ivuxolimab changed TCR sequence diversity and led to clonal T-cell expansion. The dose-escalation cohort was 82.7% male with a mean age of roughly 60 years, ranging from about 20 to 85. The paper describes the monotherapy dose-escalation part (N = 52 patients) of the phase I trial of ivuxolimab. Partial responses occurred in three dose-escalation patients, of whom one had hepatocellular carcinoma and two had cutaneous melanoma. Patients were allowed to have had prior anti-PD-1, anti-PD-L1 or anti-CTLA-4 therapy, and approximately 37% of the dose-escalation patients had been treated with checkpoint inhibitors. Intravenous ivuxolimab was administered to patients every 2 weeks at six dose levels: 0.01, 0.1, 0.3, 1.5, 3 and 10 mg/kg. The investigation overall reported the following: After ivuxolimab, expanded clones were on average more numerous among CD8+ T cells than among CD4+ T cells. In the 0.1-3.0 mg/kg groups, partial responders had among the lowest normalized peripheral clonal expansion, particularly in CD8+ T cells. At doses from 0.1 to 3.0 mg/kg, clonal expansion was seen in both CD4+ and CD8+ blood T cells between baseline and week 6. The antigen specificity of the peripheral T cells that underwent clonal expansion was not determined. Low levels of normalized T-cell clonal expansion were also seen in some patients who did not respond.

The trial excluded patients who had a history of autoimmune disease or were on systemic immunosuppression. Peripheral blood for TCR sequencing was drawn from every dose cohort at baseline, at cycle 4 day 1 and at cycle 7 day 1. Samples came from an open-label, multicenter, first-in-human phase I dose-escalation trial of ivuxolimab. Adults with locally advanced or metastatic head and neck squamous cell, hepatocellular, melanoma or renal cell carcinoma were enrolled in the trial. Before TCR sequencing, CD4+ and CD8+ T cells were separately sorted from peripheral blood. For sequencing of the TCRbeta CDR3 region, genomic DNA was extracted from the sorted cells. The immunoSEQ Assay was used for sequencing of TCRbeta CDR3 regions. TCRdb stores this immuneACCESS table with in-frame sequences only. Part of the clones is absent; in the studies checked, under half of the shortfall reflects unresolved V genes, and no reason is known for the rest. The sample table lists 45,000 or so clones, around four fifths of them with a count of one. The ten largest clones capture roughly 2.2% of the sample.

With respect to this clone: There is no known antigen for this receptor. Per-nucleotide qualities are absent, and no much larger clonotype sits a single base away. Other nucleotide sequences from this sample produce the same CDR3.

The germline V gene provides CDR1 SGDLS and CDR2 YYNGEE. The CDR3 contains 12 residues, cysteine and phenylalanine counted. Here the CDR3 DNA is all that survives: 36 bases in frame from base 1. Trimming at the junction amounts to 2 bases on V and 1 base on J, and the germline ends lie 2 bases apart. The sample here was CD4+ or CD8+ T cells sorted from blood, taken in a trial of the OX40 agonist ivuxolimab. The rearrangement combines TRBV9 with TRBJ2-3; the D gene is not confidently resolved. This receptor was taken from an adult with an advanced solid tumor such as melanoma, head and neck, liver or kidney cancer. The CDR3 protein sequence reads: CASSVGTDTQYF. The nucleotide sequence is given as TGTGCCAGCAGCGTTGGCACAGATACGCAGTATTTT.